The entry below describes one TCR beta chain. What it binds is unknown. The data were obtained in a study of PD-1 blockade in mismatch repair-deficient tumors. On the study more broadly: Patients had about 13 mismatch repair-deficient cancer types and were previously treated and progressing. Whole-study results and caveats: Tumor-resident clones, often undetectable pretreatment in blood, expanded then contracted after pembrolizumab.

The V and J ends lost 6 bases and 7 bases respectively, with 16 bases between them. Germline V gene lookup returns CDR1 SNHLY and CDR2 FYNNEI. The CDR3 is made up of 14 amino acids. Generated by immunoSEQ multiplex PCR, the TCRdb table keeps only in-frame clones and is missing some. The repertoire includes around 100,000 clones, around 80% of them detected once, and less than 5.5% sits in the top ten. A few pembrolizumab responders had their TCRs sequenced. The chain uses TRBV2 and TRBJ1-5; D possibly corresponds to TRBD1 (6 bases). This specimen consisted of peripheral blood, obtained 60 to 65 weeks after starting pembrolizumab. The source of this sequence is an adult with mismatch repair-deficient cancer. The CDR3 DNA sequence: TGTGCCAGCAGAGACGGGGGCCAGGGGCAGCCCCAGCATTTT. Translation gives CASRDGGQGQPQHF. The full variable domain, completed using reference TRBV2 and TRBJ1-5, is EPEVTQTPSHQVTQMGQEVILRCVPISNHLYFYWYRQILGQKVEFLVSFYNNEISEKSEIFDDQFSVERPDGSNFTLKIRSTKLEDSAMYFCASRDGGQGQPQHFGDGTRLSIL.